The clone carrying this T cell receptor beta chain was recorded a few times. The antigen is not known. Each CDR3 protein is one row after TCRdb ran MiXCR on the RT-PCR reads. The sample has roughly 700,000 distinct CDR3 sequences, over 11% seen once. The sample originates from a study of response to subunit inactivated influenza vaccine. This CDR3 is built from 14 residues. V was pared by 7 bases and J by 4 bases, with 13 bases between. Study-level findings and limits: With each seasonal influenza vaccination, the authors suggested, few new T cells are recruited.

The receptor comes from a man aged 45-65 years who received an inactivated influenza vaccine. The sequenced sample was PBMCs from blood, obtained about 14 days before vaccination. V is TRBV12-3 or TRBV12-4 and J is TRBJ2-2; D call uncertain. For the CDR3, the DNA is TGTGCCAGCAAAAACTTAGGGCCCACCGGGGAGCTGTTTTTT. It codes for CASKNLGPTGELFF.